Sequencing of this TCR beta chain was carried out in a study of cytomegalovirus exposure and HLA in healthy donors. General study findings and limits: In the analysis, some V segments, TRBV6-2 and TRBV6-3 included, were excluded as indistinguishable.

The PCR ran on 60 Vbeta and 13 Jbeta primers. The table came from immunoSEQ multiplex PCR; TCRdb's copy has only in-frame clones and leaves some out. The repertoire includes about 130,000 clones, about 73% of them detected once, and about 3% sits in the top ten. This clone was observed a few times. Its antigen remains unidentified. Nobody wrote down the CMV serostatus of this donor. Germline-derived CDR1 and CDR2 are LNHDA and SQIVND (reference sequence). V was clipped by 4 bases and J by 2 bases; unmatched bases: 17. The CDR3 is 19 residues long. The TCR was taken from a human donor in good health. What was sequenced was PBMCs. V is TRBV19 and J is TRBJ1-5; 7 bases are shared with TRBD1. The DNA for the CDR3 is TGTGCCAGTAGTAAAAACCGGGACAGTAGGCTGCGGGGCAATCAGCCCCAGCATTTT. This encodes CASSKNRDSRLRGNQPQHF. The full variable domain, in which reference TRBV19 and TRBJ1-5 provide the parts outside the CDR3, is DGGITQSPKYLFRKEGQNVTLSCEQNLNHDAMYWYRQDPGQGLRLIYYSQIVNDFQKGDIAEGYSVSREKKESFPLTVTSAQKNPTAFYLCASSKNRDSRLRGNQPQHFGDGTRLSIL.